A single sample gave rise to the 16 T cell receptor beta chains below, sequenced in a study of T cells in Graves' hyperthyroidism and ophthalmopathy. It was RNA transcripts that yielded the amplified TCR beta CDR3 regions. When the TCR CDR3 underwent first-round RT-PCR, the HTBI primer set was used. MiXCR was run by TCRdb on the multiplex PCR reads, yielding one entry per CDR3 protein. This table holds over 500,000 distinct CDR3 sequences, 15% to 20% found once. The sample comprised blood. These receptors came from a woman in her twenties or thirties with Graves' ophthalmopathy.

This chain links TRBV4-2 with TRBJ2-7, with TRBD2 matching 10 bases. The trim removed 4 bases at V and 6 bases at J, leaving 6 bases unmatched. The germline gives CDR1 LGHNA, CDR2 YNFKEQ. The CDR3 has 14 amino acids. The DNA for the CDR3 is TGTGCCAGCAGCCGGGGACTAGCGACAGGCGAGCAGTACTTC. Amino acid sequence: CASSRGLATGEQYF.

This clonotype was picked up many times. This chain connects TRBV4-3 to TRBJ2-1; possible D gene TRBD2, 6 bases. Germline V CDR1 and CDR2: LGHNA, YSLEER. The CDR3 consists of 16 residues. With 0 bases removed from V and 8 bases from J, the gap between germline ends came to 17 bases. The CDR3 sequence is CASSQDEAGRGYEQFF. The DNA of the CDR3 is TGCGCCAGCAGCCAAGATGAGGCGGGAAGGGGTTATGAGCAGTTCTTC.

V and J are TRBV10-3 and TRBJ1-1; 8 positions match TRBD1. V shed 0 bases and J 5 bases; nucleotides not matched to a gene: 5. The CDR3 runs 15 residues. Germline CDR1 and CDR2: ENHRY and SYGVKD. The CDR3 DNA reads TGTGCCATCAGTGAGTCGGGCAGGGGGCGGACTGAAGCTTTCTTT. It translates to CAISESGRGRTEAFF.

The gene calls are TRBV20-1 and TRBJ2-5; a possible D gene is TRBD2 (7 bases). V was shortened by 1 base and J by 8 bases, with 20 bases between the two germline ends. The CDR3 loop spans 15 amino acids. Per germline, CDR1 DFQATT and CDR2 SNEGSKA (reference sequence). Written as DNA, the CDR3 is TGCAGTGCTAGAGTTCAAGGGGGGGTTCTGGATACCCAGTACTTC. This sequence encodes CSARVQGGVLDTQYF.

In this sample, this clonotype turned up many times. This chain uses TRBV7-3 with TRBJ2-3; no definite D call. The germline V and J ends were trimmed by 2 bases and 3 bases, with 9 bases remaining between them. Per germline, CDR1 SGHTA and CDR2 FQGTGA. The CDR3 has 14 residues. CDR3 protein: CASSLHAPTDTQYF. CDR3 in DNA: TGTGCCAGCAGCTTACACGCCCCTACAGATACGCAGTATTTT.

The table lists this clonotype with many counts. V gene TRBV20-1 combines with J gene TRBJ2-1, with a possible D match to TRBD2 (6 bases). Per the germline V gene, CDR1 is DFQATT and CDR2 is SNEGSKA (reference sequence). This CDR3 spans 15 amino acids. V lost 0 bases and J lost 5, with 14 bases in between. CDR3 coding DNA: TGCAGTGCTAGAGATCCGCGGGACGTGGACAATGAGCAGTTCTTC. Amino acid sequence: CSARDPRDVDNEQFF.

The sample holds many counts of this clonotype. The V call is TRBV20-1, the J call TRBJ1-2; 9 bases map to TRBD1. Germline CDR1 DFQATT, CDR2 SNEGSKA (reference sequence). The CDR3 is 14 amino acids. Trimming cost V 3 bases and J 8 bases; bases outside gene matches: 10. The CDR3, as DNA: TGCAGTGCTAGCCTACCCCGGGACAGGGACGGCTACACCTTC. Translating gives CSASLPRDRDGYTF.

For the CDR3, the DNA is TGTGCCAGCAGCTTATTCGCGACAGGGGGCACGGAGACCCAGTACTTC. Amino acid sequence: CASSLFATGGTETQYF. The V call is TRBV7-2, the J call TRBJ2-5; the match to TRBD1 covers 10 bases. CDR1 SGHTA and CDR2 FQGNSA come from the germline V gene. V lost 2 bases, J lost 5 bases, and 8 bases stayed unmatched. This CDR3 is 16 amino acids long.

J is TRBJ2-7 and V is TRBV29-1; tentatively, D is TRBD1 or TRBD2 (5 bases each). The germline gives CDR1 SQVTM, CDR2 ANQGSEA. V was trimmed by 6 bases and J by 3 bases, leaving 12 bases between them. This CDR3 comprises 12 residues. The CDR3 spells CSVQSGGYEQYF. CDR3 DNA: TGCAGCGTCCAAAGTGGGGGCTACGAGCAGTACTTC.

Remarks on this clonotype: An end of the junction differs from the germline gene, which may be a read error. The gene calls are TRBV2 and TRBJ1-5, with a weak D call TRBD1 (5 bases). Germline V gene lookup returns CDR1 SNHLY and CDR2 FYNNEI. The CDR3 contains 16 residues. Written as DNA, the CDR3 is TGTGCCAGCAGTGATCAGCCAGGGCATAGCAATCGGCCCCAGCATTTT. Its translation: CASSDQPGHSNRPQHF.

This clonotype was detected a few times. The chain carries TRBV7-2 and TRBJ2-7; D may match TRBD1 or TRBD2 (5 bases each). The V end was cut by 6 bases, the J end by 6 bases, with 15 bases between. Germline V gene data show CDR1 as SGHTA and CDR2 as FQGNSA. CDR3 length equals 13 residues. DNA of the CDR3: TGTGCCAGCAGACGGGACGCCCCTCGCGAGCAGTACTTC. Translation: CASRRDAPREQYF. Based on the CDR3 plus reference TRBV7-2 and TRBJ2-7, the full variable domain is GAGVSQSPSNKVTEKGKDVELRCDPISGHTALYWYRQSLGQGLEFLIYFQGNSAPDKSGLPSDRFSAERTGGSVSTLTIQRTQQEDSAVYLCASRRDAPREQYFGPGTRLTVT.

There are a few counts of this clonotype. The chain joins TRBV20-1 to TRBJ1-6; D possibly corresponds to TRBD1 (5 bases). This CDR3 has 17 residues. V lost 1 base, J lost 0 bases, and 13 bases lay in between. Germline loops: CDR1 DFQATT, CDR2 SNEGSKA (reference sequence). CDR3 region: CSARVLGQSSYNSPLHF. CDR3 nucleotides: TGCAGTGCTAGAGTCCTCGGACAAAGCTCCTATAATTCACCCCTCCACTTT.

This clonotype has more than one count but fewer than ten. The chain is built from TRBV4-3 and TRBJ2-4, with 15 bases fitting TRBD2. This CDR3 is 22 amino acids long. Germline CDR1 and CDR2: LGHNA and YSLEER. The V and J ends lost 0 bases and 0 bases, in that order; junction bases with no gene match: 12. In nucleotides, the CDR3 is TGCGCCAGCAGCCAAGATCCCTACCCGGGACTAGCGGGAGGACTAGCCAAAAACATTCAGTACTTC. This translates into CASSQDPYPGLAGGLAKNIQYF.

This clonotype was detected many times. The V call is TRBV13, the J call TRBJ1-2, with 10 bases identical to TRBD1. J was trimmed by 0 bases and V by 1 base; bases with no gene match: 11. Germline assignment: CDR1 PRHDT and CDR2 FYEKMQ (reference sequence). This CDR3 has 19 amino acids. CDR3 nucleotide sequence: TGTGCCAGCAGCTTAGTCCCGGGACAGGGGAAACTTCCTAACTATGGCTACACCTTC. It codes for CASSLVPGQGKLPNYGYTF.

This clonotype came up many times. The CDR3 spells CASSQEAGASGANVLTF. The CDR3 DNA sequence: TGCGCCAGCAGCCAAGAGGCGGGAGCAAGTGGGGCCAACGTCCTGACTTTC. V and J are TRBV4-3 and TRBJ2-6; TRBD2 matches 7 bases. Losses at the gene ends were 0 bases for V and 3 bases for J; bases not matched to a gene: 5. There are 17 residues in the CDR3. The V gene's germline CDR1 is LGHNA and CDR2 YSLEER.

This clonotype was detected only a few times. V is TRBV30 and J is TRBJ1-2; D is undetermined. The CDR3 runs to 10 residues. CDR1 and CDR2 from the germline V gene are GTSNPN and SVGIG (reference sequence). Trimming cost V 8 bases and J 8 bases, with 12 bases left between them. CDR3: CARWQWGYTF. CDR3 in DNA: TGTGCCCGGTGGCAATGGGGCTACACCTTC.